The T cell receptor (beta chain) described here comes from a study of shared clonotypes between healthy human individuals. Study-wide findings and caveats: Deeper or shallower sequencing was expected to change how clonotypes are shared among donors. The study generally estimated greater richness for naive than memory subsets. Only blood was sampled; tissue repertoires likely differ.

Only in-frame clones appear in the TCRdb table, and some are missing; sequencing was by immunoSEQ multiplex PCR. The sample holds 650,000 to 800,000 clones; about 90% are singletons and the top ten take approximately 22%. Germline assignment: CDR1 SGDLS and CDR2 YYNGEE. This CDR3 has 14 residues. V was clipped by 6 bases and J by 0 bases, with 9 bases between them. Terminally differentiated effector memory CD45RA+ cells were excluded from the naive CD8 cells, which were CD45RO-negative and positively selected for CCR7. The healthy adult donors were HIV-negative and reported no recent acute infections or vaccinations. A note on this clone: Its antigen is as yet unknown.

The TCR comes from a man aged 30 to 39 in good health. Input material: naive CD8+ T cells sorted from blood. The J gene is TRBJ2-2, the V gene TRBV9; unclear D gene. The CDR3 region is CASTSTSNTGELFF. CDR3 coding DNA: TGTGCCAGCACGAGTACCTCGAACACCGGGGAGCTGTTTTTT.